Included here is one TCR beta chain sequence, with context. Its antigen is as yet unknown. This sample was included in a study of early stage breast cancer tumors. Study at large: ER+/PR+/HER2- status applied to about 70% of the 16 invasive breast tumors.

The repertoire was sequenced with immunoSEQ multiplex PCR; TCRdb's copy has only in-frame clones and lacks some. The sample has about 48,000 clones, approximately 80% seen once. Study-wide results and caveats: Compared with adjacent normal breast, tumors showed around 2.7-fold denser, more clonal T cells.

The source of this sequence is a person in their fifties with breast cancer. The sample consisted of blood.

This CDR3 reads CASSSFGTGQPQHF. The CDR3 coding sequence is TGTGCCAGCAGCTCATTTGGGACAGGTCAGCCCCAGCATTTT. V gene TRBV6-5 combines with J gene TRBJ1-5; TRBD1 aligns across 8 bases. The V segment lost 6 bases and the J segment 6 bases; nucleotides outside the gene matches: 7. The V gene's germline CDR1 is MNHEY and CDR2 SVGAGI. CDR3 length: 14 residues.